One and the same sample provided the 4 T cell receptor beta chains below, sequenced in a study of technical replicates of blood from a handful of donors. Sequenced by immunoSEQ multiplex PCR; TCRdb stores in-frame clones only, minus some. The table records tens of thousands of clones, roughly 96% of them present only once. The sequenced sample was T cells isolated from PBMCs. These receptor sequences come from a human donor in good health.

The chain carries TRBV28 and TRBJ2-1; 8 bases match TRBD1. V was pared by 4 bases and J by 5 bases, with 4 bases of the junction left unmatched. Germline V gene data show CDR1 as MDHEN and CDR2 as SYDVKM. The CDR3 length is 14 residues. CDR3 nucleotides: TGTGCCAGCAGTTCAGCGGACAGGGACAATGAGCAGTTCTTC. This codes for CASSSADRDNEQFF.

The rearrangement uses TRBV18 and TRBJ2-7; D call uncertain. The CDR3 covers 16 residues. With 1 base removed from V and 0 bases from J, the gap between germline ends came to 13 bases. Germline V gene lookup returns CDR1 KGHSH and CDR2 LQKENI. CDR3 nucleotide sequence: TGTGCCAGCTCACCACGATCCTTCCTGAGCTCCTACGAGCAGTACTTC. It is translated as CASSPRSFLSSYEQYF.

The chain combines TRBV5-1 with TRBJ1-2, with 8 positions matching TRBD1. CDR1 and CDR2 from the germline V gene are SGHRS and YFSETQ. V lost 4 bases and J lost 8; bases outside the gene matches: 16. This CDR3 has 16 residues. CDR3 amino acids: CASSQFAVQGAGGYTF. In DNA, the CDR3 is TGCGCCAGCAGCCAATTCGCCGTCCAGGGGGCCGGGGGCTACACCTTC.

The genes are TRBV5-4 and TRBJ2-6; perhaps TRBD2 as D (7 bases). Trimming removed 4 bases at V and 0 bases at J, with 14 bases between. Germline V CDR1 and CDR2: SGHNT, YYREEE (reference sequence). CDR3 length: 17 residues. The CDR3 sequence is CASSEGGGVSGANVLTF. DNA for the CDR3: TGTGCCAGCAGCGAGGGGGGAGGGGTCTCTGGGGCCAACGTCCTGACTTTC.